One TCR beta chain is described in this entry. The study ran its PCR with 60 Vbeta and 13 Jbeta primers. The method was immunoSEQ multiplex PCR; TCRdb's version includes in-frame clones alone and lacks a portion of them. This sample carries about 60,000 clones, more than 70% of them seen once, and the ten largest clones take about 6.5%. This sample is drawn from a study of cytomegalovirus exposure and HLA in healthy donors. V was cut by 3 bases and J by 0 bases, with 15 bases left in between. CDR1 LNHDA and CDR2 SQIVND come from the germline V gene (reference sequence). The CDR3 has 17 residues. The sample was PBMCs. The source is a male donor in good health and CMV-seronegative. This chain joins TRBV19 and TRBJ1-3, with a possible D match to TRBD1 (5 bases). The CDR3, as DNA: TGTGCCAGTAGTATGATAGGGGCCGGAGACTCTGGAAACACCATATATTTT. It codes for CASSMIGAGDSGNTIYF. The variable domain in full, completed from reference TRBV19 and TRBJ1-3, reads DGGITQSPKYLFRKEGQNVTLSCEQNLNHDAMYWYRQDPGQGLRLIYYSQIVNDFQKGDIAEGYSVSREKKESFPLTVTSAQKNPTAFYLCASSMIGAGDSGNTIYFGEGSWLTVV.